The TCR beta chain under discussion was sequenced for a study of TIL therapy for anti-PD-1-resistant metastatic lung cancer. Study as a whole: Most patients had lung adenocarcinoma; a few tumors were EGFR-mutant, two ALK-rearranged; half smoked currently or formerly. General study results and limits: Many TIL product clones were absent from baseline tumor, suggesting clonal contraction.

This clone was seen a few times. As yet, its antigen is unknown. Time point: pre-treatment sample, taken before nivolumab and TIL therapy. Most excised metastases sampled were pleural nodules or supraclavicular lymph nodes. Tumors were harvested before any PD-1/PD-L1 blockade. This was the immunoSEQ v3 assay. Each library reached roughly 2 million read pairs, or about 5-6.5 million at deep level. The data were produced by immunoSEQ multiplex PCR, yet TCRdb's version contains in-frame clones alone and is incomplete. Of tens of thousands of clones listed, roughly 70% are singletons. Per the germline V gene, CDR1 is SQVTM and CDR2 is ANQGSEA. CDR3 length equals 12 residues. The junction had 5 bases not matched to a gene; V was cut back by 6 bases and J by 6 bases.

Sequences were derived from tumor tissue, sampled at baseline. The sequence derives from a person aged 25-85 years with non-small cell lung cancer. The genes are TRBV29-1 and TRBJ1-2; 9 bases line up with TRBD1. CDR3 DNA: TGCAGCGTGAAAACAGGGGGCGATGGCTACACCTTC. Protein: CSVKTGGDGYTF.